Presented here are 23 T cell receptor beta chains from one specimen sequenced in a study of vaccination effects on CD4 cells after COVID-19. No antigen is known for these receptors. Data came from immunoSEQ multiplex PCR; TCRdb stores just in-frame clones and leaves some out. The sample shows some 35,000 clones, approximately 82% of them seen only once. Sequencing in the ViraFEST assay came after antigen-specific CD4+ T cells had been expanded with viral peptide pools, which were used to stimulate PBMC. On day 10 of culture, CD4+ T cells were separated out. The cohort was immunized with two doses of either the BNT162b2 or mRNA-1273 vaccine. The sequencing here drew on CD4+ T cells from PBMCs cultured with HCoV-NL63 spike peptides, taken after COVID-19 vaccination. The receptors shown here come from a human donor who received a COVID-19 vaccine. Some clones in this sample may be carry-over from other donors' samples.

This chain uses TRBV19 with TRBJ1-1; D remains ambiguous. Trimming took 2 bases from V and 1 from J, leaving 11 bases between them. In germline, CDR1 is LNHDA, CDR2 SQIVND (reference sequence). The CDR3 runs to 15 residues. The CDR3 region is CASSISPVTNTEAFF. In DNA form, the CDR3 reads TGTGCCAGTAGTATAAGCCCTGTGACGAACACTGAAGCTTTCTTT.

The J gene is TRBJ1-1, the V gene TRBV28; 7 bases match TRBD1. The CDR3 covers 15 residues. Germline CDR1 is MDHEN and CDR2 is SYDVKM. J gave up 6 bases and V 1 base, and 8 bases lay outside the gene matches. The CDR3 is CASSLSGTVDAEAFF. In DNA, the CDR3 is TGTGCCAGCAGTTTATCCGGGACAGTCGACGCTGAAGCTTTCTTT. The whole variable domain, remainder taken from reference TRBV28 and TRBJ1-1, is DVKVTQSSRYLVKRTGEKVFLECVQDMDHENMFWYRQDPGLGLRLIYFSYDVKMKEKGDIPEGYSVSREKKERFSLILESASTNQTSMYLCASSLSGTVDAEAFFGQGTRLTVV.

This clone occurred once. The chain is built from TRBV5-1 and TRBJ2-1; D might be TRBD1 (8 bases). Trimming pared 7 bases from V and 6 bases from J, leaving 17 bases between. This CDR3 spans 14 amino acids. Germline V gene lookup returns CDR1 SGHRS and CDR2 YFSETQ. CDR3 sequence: CASQRDRNLNEQFF. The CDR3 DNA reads TGCGCCAGCCAGCGGGACAGGAATCTCAATGAGCAGTTCTTC. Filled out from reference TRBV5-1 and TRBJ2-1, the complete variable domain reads KAGVTQTPRYLIKTRGQQVTLSCSPISGHRSVSWYQQTPGQGLQFLFEYFSETQRNKGNFPGRFSGRQFSNSRSEMNVSTLELGDSALYLCASQRDRNLNEQFFGPGTRLTVL.

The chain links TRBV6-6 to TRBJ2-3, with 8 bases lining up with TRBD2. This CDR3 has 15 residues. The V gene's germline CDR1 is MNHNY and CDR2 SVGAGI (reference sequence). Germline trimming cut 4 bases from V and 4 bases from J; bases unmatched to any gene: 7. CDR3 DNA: TGTGCCAGCAGTTTCCCGGGGGGGCGGCCAGATACGCAGTATTTT. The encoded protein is CASSFPGGRPDTQYF.

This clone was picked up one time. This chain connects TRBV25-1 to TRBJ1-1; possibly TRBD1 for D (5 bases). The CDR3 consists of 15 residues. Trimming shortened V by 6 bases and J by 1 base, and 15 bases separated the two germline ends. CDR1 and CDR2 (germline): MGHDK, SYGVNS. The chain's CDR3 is CASSPLGAGNTEAFF. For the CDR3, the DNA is TGTGCCAGCAGCCCCCTTGGGGCCGGGAACACTGAAGCTTTCTTT.

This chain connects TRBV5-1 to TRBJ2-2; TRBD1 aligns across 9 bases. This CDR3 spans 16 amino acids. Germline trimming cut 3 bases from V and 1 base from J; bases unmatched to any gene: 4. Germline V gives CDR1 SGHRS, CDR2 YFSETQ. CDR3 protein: CASSWGQGVNTGELFF. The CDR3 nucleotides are TGCGCCAGCAGCTGGGGACAGGGCGTGAACACCGGGGAGCTGTTTTTT. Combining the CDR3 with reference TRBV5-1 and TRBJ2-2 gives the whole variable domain KAGVTQTPRYLIKTRGQQVTLSCSPISGHRSVSWYQQTPGQGLQFLFEYFSETQRNKGNFPGRFSGRQFSNSRSEMNVSTLELGDSALYLCASSWGQGVNTGELFFGEGSRLTVL.

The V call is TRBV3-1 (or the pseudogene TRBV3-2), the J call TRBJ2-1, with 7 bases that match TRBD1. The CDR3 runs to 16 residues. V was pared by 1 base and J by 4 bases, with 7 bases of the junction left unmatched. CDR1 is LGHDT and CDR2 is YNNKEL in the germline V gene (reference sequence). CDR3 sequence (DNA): TGTGCCAGCAGCCAAGGACGGACAGGAGGTTACAATGAGCAGTTCTTC. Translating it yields CASSQGRTGGYNEQFF.

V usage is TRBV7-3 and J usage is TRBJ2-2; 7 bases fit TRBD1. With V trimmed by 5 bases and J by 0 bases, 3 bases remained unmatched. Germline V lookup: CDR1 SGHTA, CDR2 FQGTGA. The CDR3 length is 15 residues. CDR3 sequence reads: CASSLGQPNTGELFF. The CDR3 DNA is TGTGCCAGCAGCCTGGGACAGCCGAACACCGGGGAGCTGTTTTTT. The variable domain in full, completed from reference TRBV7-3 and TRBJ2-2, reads GAGVSQTPSNKVTEKGKYVELRCDPISGHTALYWYRQSLGQGPEFLIYFQGTGAADDSGLPNDRFFAVRPEGSVSTLKIQRTERGDSAVYLCASSLGQPNTGELFFGEGSRLTVL.

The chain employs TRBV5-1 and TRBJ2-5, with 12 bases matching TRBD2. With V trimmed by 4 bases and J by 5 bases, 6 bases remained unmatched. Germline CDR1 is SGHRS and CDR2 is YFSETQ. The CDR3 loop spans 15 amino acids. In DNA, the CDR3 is TGCGCCAGCAGCCACAGGACTAGCGGGGTGGAGACCCAGTACTTC. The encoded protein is CASSHRTSGVETQYF. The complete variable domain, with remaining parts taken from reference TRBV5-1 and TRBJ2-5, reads KAGVTQTPRYLIKTRGQQVTLSCSPISGHRSVSWYQQTPGQGLQFLFEYFSETQRNKGNFPGRFSGRQFSNSRSEMNVSTLELGDSALYLCASSHRTSGVETQYFGPGTRLLVL.

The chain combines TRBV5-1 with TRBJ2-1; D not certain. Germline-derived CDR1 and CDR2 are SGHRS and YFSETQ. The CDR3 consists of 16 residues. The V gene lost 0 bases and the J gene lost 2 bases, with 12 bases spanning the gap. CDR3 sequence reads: CASSLGAVAAYNEQFF. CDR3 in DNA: TGCGCCAGCAGCTTGGGGGCCGTCGCAGCCTACAATGAGCAGTTCTTC.

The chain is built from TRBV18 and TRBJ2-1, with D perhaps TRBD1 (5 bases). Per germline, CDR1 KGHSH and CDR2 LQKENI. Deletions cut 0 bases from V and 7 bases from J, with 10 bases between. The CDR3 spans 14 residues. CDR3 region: CASSPPYRTNEQFF. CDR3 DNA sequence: TGTGCCAGCTCACCACCGTACAGGACGAATGAGCAGTTCTTC.

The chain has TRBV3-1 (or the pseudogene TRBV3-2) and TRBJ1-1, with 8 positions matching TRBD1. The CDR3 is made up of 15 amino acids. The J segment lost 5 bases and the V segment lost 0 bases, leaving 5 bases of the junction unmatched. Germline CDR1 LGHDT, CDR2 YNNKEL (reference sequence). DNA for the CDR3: TGTGCCAGCAGCCAAGACAAACAGGGGGGGACTGAAGCTTTCTTT. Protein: CASSQDKQGGTEAFF.

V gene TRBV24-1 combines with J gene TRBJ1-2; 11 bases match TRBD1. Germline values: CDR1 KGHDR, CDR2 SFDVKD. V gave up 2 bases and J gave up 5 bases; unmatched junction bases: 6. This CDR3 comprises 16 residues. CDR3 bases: TGTGCCACCAGTGATTCACGGACAGGGGGCGCATATGGCTACACCTTC. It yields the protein CATSDSRTGGAYGYTF.

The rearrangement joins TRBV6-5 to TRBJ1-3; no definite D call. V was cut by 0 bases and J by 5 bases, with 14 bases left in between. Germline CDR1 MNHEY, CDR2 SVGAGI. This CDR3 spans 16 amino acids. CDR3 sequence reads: CASSYSLAAARNTIYF. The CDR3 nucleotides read TGTGCCAGCAGTTACTCTCTAGCGGCTGCAAGAAACACCATATATTTT.

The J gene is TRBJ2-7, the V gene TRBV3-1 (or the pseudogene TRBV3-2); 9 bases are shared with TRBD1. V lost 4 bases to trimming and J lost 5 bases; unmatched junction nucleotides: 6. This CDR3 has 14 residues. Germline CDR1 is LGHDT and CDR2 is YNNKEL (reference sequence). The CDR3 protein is CASSRGTGFHEQYV. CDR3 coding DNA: TGTGCCAGCAGCCGTGGGACAGGGTTCCACGAGCAGTACGTC.

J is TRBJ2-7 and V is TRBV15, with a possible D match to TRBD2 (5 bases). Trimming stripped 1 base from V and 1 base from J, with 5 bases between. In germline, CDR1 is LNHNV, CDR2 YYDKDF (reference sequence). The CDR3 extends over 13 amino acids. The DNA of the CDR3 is TGTGCCACCAGCAGAGGACTATCCTACGAGCAGTACGTC. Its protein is CATSRGLSYEQYV.

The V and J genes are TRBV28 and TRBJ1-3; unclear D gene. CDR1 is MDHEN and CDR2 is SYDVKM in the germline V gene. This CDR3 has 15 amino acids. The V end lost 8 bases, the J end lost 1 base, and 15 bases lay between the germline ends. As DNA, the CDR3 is TGTGCCAGCTTTCCCCGGATTCTTTCTGGAAACACCATATATTTT. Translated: CASFPRILSGNTIYF. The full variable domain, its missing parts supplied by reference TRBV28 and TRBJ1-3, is DVKVTQSSRYLVKRTGEKVFLECVQDMDHENMFWYRQDPGLGLRLIYFSYDVKMKEKGDIPEGYSVSREKKERFSLILESASTNQTSMYLCASFPRILSGNTIYFGEGSWLTVV.

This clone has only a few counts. The CDR3 here is CASSVWGKSTDTQYF. The CDR3 region has the DNA TGTGCCAGCAGTGTTTGGGGGAAAAGCACAGATACGCAGTATTTT. This sequence joins TRBV2 and TRBJ2-3, with D possibly called TRBD1 or TRBD2 (5 bases each). Germline CDR1 and CDR2: SNHLY and FYNNEI. The CDR3 spans 15 residues. V lost 4 bases to trimming and J lost 0 bases, with 11 bases between them.

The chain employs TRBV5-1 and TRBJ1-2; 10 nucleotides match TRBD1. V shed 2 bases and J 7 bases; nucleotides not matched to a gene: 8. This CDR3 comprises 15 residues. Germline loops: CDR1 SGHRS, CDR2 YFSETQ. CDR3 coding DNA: TGCGCCAGCAGCTTACAAGGACAGGGGGAGGCTGGCTACACCTTC. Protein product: CASSLQGQGEAGYTF.

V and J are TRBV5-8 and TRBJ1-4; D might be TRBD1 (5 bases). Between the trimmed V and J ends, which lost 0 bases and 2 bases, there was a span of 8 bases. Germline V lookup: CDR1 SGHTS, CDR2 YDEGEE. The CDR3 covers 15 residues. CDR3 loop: CASSLGQGTNEKLFF. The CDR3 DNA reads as TGTGCCAGCAGCTTGGGCCAGGGCACTAATGAAAAACTGTTTTTT.

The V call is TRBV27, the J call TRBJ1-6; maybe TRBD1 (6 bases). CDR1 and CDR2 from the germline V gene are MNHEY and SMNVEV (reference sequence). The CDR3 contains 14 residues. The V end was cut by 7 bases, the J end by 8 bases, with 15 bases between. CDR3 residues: CASNLQGPHSPLHF. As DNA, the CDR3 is TGTGCCAGCAATCTACAGGGTCCCCATTCACCCCTCCACTTT.

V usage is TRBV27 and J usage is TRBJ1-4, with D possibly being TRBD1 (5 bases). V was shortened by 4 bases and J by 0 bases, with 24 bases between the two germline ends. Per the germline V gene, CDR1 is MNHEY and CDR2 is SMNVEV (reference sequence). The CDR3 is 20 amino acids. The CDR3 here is CASSSQGFSPHDSTNEKLFF. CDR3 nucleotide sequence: TGTGCCAGCAGTTCGCAGGGTTTTAGCCCCCACGACTCAACTAATGAAAAACTGTTTTTT. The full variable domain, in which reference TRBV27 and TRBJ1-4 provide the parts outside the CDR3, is EAQVTQNPRYLITVTGKKLTVTCSQNMNHEYMSWYRQDPGLGLRQIYYSMNVEVTDKGDVPEGYKVSRKEKRNFPLILESPSPNQTSLYFCASSSQGFSPHDSTNEKLFFGSGTQLSVL.

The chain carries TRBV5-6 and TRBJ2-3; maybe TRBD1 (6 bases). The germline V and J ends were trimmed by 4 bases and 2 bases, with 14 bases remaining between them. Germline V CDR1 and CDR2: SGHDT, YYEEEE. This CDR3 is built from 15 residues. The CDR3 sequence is CASSLPGTLTDTQYF. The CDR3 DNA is TGTGCCAGCAGCCTCCCGGGGACACTCACAGATACGCAGTATTTT.